These T cell receptor beta chains were read from a single sample in a study of vaccination and CD4 T cells after COVID-19. These TCRs are of unknown antigen specificity. MiXCR, applied by TCRdb to the PCR reads, yields one record per CDR3 protein. The sample lists around 19,000 distinct CDR3 sequences; under 65% were seen once. The sample consisted of CD4+ T cells from blood, cultured in vitro, taken after SARS-CoV-2 vaccination. These receptors all come from a human donor who had recovered from COVID-19. Both conserved end residues are part of each CDR3. The order of the fields is CDR3 length, J gene, D gene, clone size, V gene, CDR3 protein, CDR3 DNA. A D gene is named only where the DNA matches it firmly. Clone size, where shown, is once, few, many, or a class for clones that have expanded.

16	TRBJ2-5	TRBD2	.	TRBV9	CASSVVGAGPQETQYF	TGTGCCAGCAGCGTAGTGGGAGCGGGACCCCAAGAGACCCAGTACTTC
14	TRBJ2-2	.	.	TRBV20-1	CSAPGLGSTGELFF	TGCAGTGCCCCCGGGTTAGGGAGCACCGGGGAGCTGTTTTTT
17	TRBJ1-2	.	few	TRBV19	CASSIFGDSTGNYGYTF	TGTGCCAGTAGTATATTCGGGGATTCCACAGGCAACTATGGCTACACCTTC
14	TRBJ1-2	.	.	TRBV6-4	CASNKSNAGYGYTF	TGTGCCAGCAATAAGAGCAACGCAGGGTATGGCTACACCTTC
14	TRBJ2-1	.	few	TRBV19	CASSPPGTHNEQFF	TGTGCCAGTAGTCCACCCGGGACCCACAATGAGCAGTTCTTC
16	TRBJ2-1	TRBD2	.	TRBV7-3	CASSSSGSNSYNEQFF	TGTGCCAGCAGCTCCAGCGGGAGTAATTCCTACAATGAGCAGTTCTTC
14	TRBJ2-2	.	few	TRBV28	CASSLLLGSGELFF	TGTGCCAGCAGTTTACTCCTAGGATCCGGGGAGCTGTTTTTT
15	TRBJ2-1	TRBD2	.	TRBV6-1	CASTTLAGGPHEQFF	TGTGCCAGCACCACCCTAGCGGGAGGGCCTCATGAGCAGTTCTTC
13	TRBJ2-1	.	.	TRBV7-2	CASSFGGRDEQFF	TGTGCCAGCAGCTTCGGCGGGCGGGATGAGCAGTTCTTC
16	TRBJ1-1	.	.	TRBV19	CASSAWAGPGNTEAFF	TGTGCCAGTAGTGCTTGGGCGGGTCCAGGGAACACTGAAGCTTTCTTT
13	TRBJ1-1	.	few	TRBV3-1	CASSLQGGTEAFF	TGTGCCAGCAGCTTACAGGGAGGTACTGAAGCTTTCTTT
15	TRBJ2-3	.	.	TRBV11-3	CASSLNLGWVGTQYF	TGTGCCAGCAGCCTAAACCTCGGGTGGGTGGGGACGCAGTATTTT
13	TRBJ1-1	.	few	TRBV7-6	CASSPRGDTEAFF	TGTGCCAGCAGCCCCCGTGGGGACACTGAAGCTTTCTTT
17	TRBJ2-1	TRBD2	.	TRBV7-3	CASSPWSAGVNSDEQFF	TGTGCCAGCAGCCCTTGGAGTGCGGGAGTCAATTCGGATGAGCAGTTCTTC
16	TRBJ1-1	TRBD1	.	TRBV20-1	CSARDRVGVGNTEAFF	TGCAGTGCTAGGGACAGGGTAGGCGTGGGGAACACTGAAGCTTTCTTT
13	TRBJ1-1	.	.	TRBV6-2/TRBV6-3	CASSSGGPTEAFF	TGTGCCAGCAGTTCGGGGGGTCCAACTGAAGCTTTCTTT
14	TRBJ1-5	.	.	TRBV2	CASSVQDLDQPQHF	TGTGCCAGCAGTGTACAGGACTTGGATCAGCCCCAGCATTTT
13	TRBJ2-2	TRBD1	.	TRBV6-2/TRBV6-3	CASSYQGAGELFF	TGTGCCAGCAGTTACCAGGGGGCCGGAGAGCTGTTTTTT
20	TRBJ2-3	TRBD2	once	TRBV7-2	CASSTPPSGGDVHGTDTQYF	TGTGCCAGCAGCACTCCCCCCTCCGGGGGGGATGTTCACGGTACAGATACGCAGTATTTT
14	TRBJ1-1	.	few	TRBV6-2/TRBV6-3	CASSFAGGGTEAFF	TGTGCCAGCAGTTTCGCCGGAGGAGGAACTGAAGCTTTCTTT
14	TRBJ2-3	TRBD2	.	TRBV20-1	CSRYPGLATDTQYF	TGCAGCCGCTACCCGGGACTAGCGACAGATACGCAGTATTTT
13	TRBJ2-5	.	.	TRBV11-3	CASSSRGFETQYF	TGTGCCAGCAGCTCCCGGGGCTTCGAGACCCAGTACTTC
15	TRBJ2-5	TRBD2	few	TRBV20-1	CSASWLAGKAETQYF	TGCAGTGCTAGTTGGCTAGCGGGGAAAGCAGAGACCCAGTACTTC
14	TRBJ1-5	.	.	TRBV19	CASSIVPGNQPQHF	TGTGCCAGTAGTATAGTTCCAGGGAATCAGCCCCAGCATTTT
14	TRBJ1-1	.	.	TRBV19	CASSIDSSGTEAFF	TGTGCCAGTAGTATTGACAGCTCGGGCACTGAAGCTTTCTTT
15	TRBJ2-7	.	.	TRBV9	CASSVVGREGHEQYF	TGTGCCAGCAGCGTAGTGGGGCGGGAAGGCCACGAGCAGTACTTC
13	TRBJ1-2	TRBD1	.	TRBV7-2	CASSAGQAYGYTF	TGTGCCAGCAGCGCGGGACAGGCTTATGGCTACACCTTC
15	TRBJ1-5	.	.	TRBV12-3/TRBV12-4	CASSLRGSGNQPQHF	TGTGCCAGCAGTTTAAGAGGTTCTGGCAATCAGCCCCAGCATTTT
15	TRBJ2-2	TRBD1	.	TRBV19	CASSRGQVIVGELFF	TGTGCCAGTAGTAGGGGACAGGTCATCGTGGGGGAGCTGTTTTTT
14	TRBJ2-3	TRBD1	.	TRBV19	CASSRGQGTDTQYF	TGTGCCAGTAGCAGGGGACAGGGGACAGATACGCAGTATTTT
14	TRBJ2-7	.	once	TRBV20-1	CSARDARDSYEQYF	TGCAGTGCTAGAGATGCCCGGGACTCCTACGAGCAGTACTTC
16	TRBJ2-1	TRBD2	.	TRBV19	CASSIGLAGVRNEQFF	TGTGCCAGTAGTATTGGGCTAGCGGGAGTAAGGAATGAGCAGTTCTTC
17	TRBJ1-1	.	few	TRBV6-2/TRBV6-3	CASSRRSRAASNTEAFF	TGTGCCAGCAGCCGTCGCTCGAGGGCAGCCTCGAACACTGAAGCTTTCTTT
14	TRBJ1-2	.	.	TRBV24-1	CATSDRQGDYGYTF	TGTGCCACCAGTGATAGGCAGGGCGACTATGGCTACACCTTC
15	TRBJ1-1	TRBD1	.	TRBV27	CASSSRQGRGTEAFF	TGTGCCAGCAGTTCCCGACAGGGAAGGGGCACTGAAGCTTTCTTT
13	TRBJ1-6	.	.	TRBV11-1	CASSLVKASPLHF	TGTGCCAGCAGCTTAGTGAAAGCGTCACCCCTCCACTTT
13	TRBJ1-2	TRBD1	.	TRBV6-1	CASRRTGDYGYTF	TGTGCCAGCAGGCGGACAGGGGACTATGGCTACACCTTC
18	TRBJ1-1	.	few	TRBV7-2	CASSSQWLSREYNTEAFF	TGTGCCAGCAGCTCACAATGGCTTAGCAGGGAATATAACACTGAAGCTTTCTTT